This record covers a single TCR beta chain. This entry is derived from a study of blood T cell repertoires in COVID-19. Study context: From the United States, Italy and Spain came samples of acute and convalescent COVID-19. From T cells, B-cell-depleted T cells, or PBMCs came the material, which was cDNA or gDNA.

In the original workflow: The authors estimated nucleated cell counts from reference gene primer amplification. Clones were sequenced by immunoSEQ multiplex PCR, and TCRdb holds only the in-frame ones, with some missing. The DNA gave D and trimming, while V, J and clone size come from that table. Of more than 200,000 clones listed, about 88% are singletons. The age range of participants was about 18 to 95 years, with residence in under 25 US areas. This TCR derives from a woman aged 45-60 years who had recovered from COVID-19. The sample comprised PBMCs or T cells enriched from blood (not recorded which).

The CDR3 DNA reads TGTGCCAGCAGGGCCGGGACTTCCAGTGGGAATGAGCAGTTCTTC. As protein: CASRAGTSSGNEQFF. The chain recombines TRBV27 with TRBJ2-1, with D maybe TRBD2 (6 bases). Germline V CDR1 and CDR2: MNHEY, SMNVEV (reference sequence). V gave up 6 bases and J gave up 7 bases, with 19 bases separating them. The CDR3 length is 15 residues.